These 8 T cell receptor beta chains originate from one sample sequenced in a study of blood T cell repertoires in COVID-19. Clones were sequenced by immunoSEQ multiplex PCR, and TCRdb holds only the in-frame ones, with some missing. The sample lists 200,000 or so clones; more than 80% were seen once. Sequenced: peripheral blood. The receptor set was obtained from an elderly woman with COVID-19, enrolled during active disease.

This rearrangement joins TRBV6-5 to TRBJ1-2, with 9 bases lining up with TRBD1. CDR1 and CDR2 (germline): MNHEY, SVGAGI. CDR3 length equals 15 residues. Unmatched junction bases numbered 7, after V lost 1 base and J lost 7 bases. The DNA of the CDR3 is TGTGCCAGCAGTTACTTTCCGGGACAGGGCTCTGGCTACACCTTC. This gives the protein CASSYFPGQGSGYTF.

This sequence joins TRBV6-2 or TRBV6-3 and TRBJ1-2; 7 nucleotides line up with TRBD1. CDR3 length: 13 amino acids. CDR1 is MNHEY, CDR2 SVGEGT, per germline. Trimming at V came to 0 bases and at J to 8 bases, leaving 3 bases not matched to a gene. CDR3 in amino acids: CASSYSTGIGYTF. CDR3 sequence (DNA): TGTGCCAGCAGTTACTCGACAGGGATAGGCTACACCTTC.

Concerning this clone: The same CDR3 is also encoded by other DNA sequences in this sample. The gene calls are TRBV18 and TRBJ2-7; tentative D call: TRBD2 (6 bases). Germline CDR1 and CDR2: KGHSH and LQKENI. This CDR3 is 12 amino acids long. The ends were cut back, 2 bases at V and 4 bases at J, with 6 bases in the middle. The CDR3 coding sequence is TGTGCCAGCTCACCAGGGGGGTACGAGCAGTACTTC. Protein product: CASSPGGYEQYF.

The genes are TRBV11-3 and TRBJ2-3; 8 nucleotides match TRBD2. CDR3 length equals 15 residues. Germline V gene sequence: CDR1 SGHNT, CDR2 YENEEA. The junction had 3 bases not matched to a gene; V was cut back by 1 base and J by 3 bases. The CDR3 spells CASSLGGGGTDTQYF. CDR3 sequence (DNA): TGTGCCAGCAGCTTAGGGGGCGGGGGGACAGATACGCAGTATTTT.

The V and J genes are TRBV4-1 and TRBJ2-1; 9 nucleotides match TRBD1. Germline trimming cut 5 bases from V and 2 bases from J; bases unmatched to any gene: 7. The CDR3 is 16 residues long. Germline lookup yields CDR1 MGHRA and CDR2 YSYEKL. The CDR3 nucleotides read TGCGCCAGCAGCTTCCGGGACAGGGTCCCCTACAATGAGCAGTTCTTC. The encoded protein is CASSFRDRVPYNEQFF.

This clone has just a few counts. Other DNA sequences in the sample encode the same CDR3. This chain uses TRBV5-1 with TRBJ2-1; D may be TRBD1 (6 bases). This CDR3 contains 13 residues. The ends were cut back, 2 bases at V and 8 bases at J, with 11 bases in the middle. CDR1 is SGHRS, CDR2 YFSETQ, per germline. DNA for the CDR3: TGCGCCAGCAGCTTCCTCAGGGGCCATGAGCAGTTCTTC. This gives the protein CASSFLRGHEQFF.

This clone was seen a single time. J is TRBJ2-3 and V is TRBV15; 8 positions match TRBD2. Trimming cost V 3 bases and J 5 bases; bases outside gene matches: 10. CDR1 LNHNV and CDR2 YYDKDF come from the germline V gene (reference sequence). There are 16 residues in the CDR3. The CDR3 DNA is TGTGCCACCAGCAGGGGCCAGGCGGGAGGTGAAGATACGCAGTATTTT. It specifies CATSRGQAGGEDTQYF.

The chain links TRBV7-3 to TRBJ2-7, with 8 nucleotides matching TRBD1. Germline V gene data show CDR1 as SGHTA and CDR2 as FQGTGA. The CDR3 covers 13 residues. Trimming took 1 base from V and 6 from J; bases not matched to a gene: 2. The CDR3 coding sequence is TGTGCCAGCAGCTTAAGGCAGGGGGCCGAGCAGTACTTC. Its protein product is CASSLRQGAEQYF.